A selection of T cell receptor beta chains follows, all from one sample in a study of cytomegalovirus exposure and HLA in healthy donors. The table came from immunoSEQ multiplex PCR; TCRdb's copy has only in-frame clones and leaves some out. Found here are 150,000 or so clones, around 72% of them singletons; the top ten hold 4.3%. Sequenced input: PBMCs. All receptors come from a man younger than 35 in good health and CMV-seropositive. Each CDR3 is given with its conserved first and last residue. D genes are given only for firm matches. The listing skips clone size in some rows; elsewhere it reads once, few, many or a size class.

J,V,size,D,CDR3,DNA
TRBJ2-5,TRBV5-4,NA,TRBD1,CASRAGTGDSETQYF,TGTGCCAGCAGGGCCGGGACAGGGGATAGTGAGACCCAGTACTTC
TRBJ2-3,TRBV9,few,TRBD2,CASSVGTSGGDTQYF,TGTGCCAGCAGCGTGGGGACTAGCGGAGGGGATACGCAGTATTTT
TRBJ1-1,TRBV4-1,NA,TRBD1,CASSQEGTGNTEAFF,TGCGCCAGCAGCCAAGAGGGGACAGGGAACACTGAAGCTTTCTTT
TRBJ2-1,TRBV11-1,NA,TRBD1,CASSLDRGNEQFF,TGTGCCAGCAGCCTAGACAGGGGCAATGAGCAGTTCTTC
TRBJ1-2,TRBV5-1,NA,TRBD1,CASSLFPGQGAYGYTF,TGCGCCAGCAGCCTATTTCCGGGACAGGGGGCTTATGGCTACACCTTC
TRBJ2-5,TRBV10-3,NA,TRBD1,CAISGGQGRGETQYF,TGTGCCATCAGTGGAGGACAGGGGCGGGGGGAGACCCAGTACTTC
TRBJ1-2,TRBV11-2,NA,NA,CASSAGQWEYGYTF,TGTGCCAGCAGCGCAGGACAGTGGGAGTATGGCTACACCTTC
TRBJ2-7,TRBV7-2,NA,NA,CASSPQRSYEQYF,TGTGCCAGCAGCCCCCAGAGGTCCTACGAGCAGTACTTC
TRBJ1-5,TRBV30,NA,TRBD1,CAWTPGGFRVSNQPQHF,TGTGCCTGGACCCCAGGGGGCTTCAGGGTGAGCAATCAGCCCCAGCATTTT
TRBJ2-7,TRBV6-1,NA,NA,CASRDSGAYEQYF,TGTGCCAGCAGGGACAGTGGCGCGTACGAGCAGTACTTC
TRBJ2-7,TRBV19,NA,TRBD2,CASSTGTSGLKFSYEQYF,TGTGCCAGTAGCACCGGGACTAGCGGTCTGAAATTCTCCTACGAGCAGTACTTC
TRBJ2-7,TRBV30,NA,NA,CAWQVDYEQYF,TGTGCCTGGCAGGTTGACTACGAGCAGTACTTC
TRBJ1-4,TRBV28,NA,NA,CASTRDSNEKLFF,TGTGCCAGCACCCGGGACTCTAATGAAAAACTGTTTTTT
TRBJ1-6,TRBV5-1,once,TRBD1,CASSSTGTDNSPLHF,TGCGCCAGCAGCTCCACCGGGACAGATAATTCACCCCTCCACTTT
TRBJ2-7,TRBV9,NA,TRBD1,CASSKGQGAYEQYF,TGTGCCAGCAGCAAGGGACAGGGGGCCTACGAGCAGTACTTC
TRBJ1-4,TRBV9,NA,NA,CASSVAFGGGEKLFF,TGTGCCAGCAGCGTAGCGTTCGGGGGTGGAGAAAAACTGTTTTTT
TRBJ1-4,TRBV10-3,NA,TRBD1,CATSEDRGTNEKLFF,TGTGCCACCAGTGAGGACAGGGGAACTAATGAAAAACTGTTTTTT
TRBJ1-1,TRBV10-3,NA,NA,CAITPGEAMNTEAFF,TGTGCCATCACCCCGGGGGAAGCGATGAACACTGAAGCTTTCTTT
TRBJ2-2,TRBV6-5,NA,TRBD2,CASSSLAGDTGELFF,TGTGCCAGCAGTTCCCTAGCGGGGGACACCGGGGAGCTGTTTTTT
TRBJ2-7,TRBV4-2,NA,NA,CASSQDGGSEQYF,TGTGCCAGCAGCCAAGATGGGGGGAGCGAGCAGTACTTC
TRBJ1-2,TRBV7-2,NA,TRBD1,CASSFQTGGGSGYTF,TGTGCCAGCAGCTTTCAGACAGGGGGCGGTTCTGGCTACACCTTC
TRBJ1-1,TRBV25-1,NA,TRBD1,CASRTGDSRWTEAFF,TGTGCCAGCAGAACAGGGGATTCGCGTTGGACTGAAGCTTTCTTT
TRBJ1-1,TRBV28,NA,NA,CASRPGGNTEAFF,TGTGCCAGCAGACCCGGGGGGAACACTGAAGCTTTCTTT
TRBJ2-1,TRBV27,NA,TRBD1,CASSPRQGMPYNEQFF,TGTGCCAGCAGTCCCAGACAGGGGATGCCCTACAATGAGCAGTTCTTC
TRBJ2-4,TRBV6-6,NA,TRBD1,CASRPLGQGGDIQYF,TGTGCCAGCAGACCCCTGGGACAGGGAGGAGACATTCAGTACTTC
TRBJ1-6,TRBV7-2,NA,TRBD1,CASRYGTANSPLHF,TGTGCCAGCAGGTACGGGACAGCTAATTCACCCCTCCACTTT
TRBJ1-1,TRBV6-6,NA,TRBD1,CATRTGGLNTEAFF,TGTGCCACCCGGACAGGGGGATTGAACACTGAAGCTTTCTTT
TRBJ1-1,TRBV7-8,NA,NA,CASSENRLANTEAFF,TGTGCCAGCAGCGAAAACAGGTTAGCGAACACTGAAGCTTTCTTT
TRBJ2-6,TRBV9,few,TRBD1,CASSVAVGQGGSGANVLTF,TGTGCCAGCAGCGTGGCAGTTGGACAGGGGGGATCTGGGGCCAACGTCCTGACTTTC
TRBJ1-3,TRBV7-8,NA,TRBD1,CASSSLRDRGAGNTIYF,TGTGCCAGCAGCTCACTCCGGGACAGGGGGGCTGGAAACACCATATATTTT
TRBJ2-3,TRBV7-2,NA,TRBD2,CAGSLLGQGVSGRGNTQYF,TGTGCCGGCAGCTTATTGGGCCAGGGTGTTAGCGGGAGGGGGAATACGCAGTATTTT
TRBJ2-7,TRBV28,NA,NA,CASSYFSYEQYF,TGTGCCAGCAGTTACTTCTCCTACGAGCAGTACTTC
TRBJ1-5,TRBV19,NA,NA,CASSTGYQPQHF,TGTGCCAGTAGTACGGGATATCAGCCCCAGCATTTT
TRBJ1-1,TRBV27,once,TRBD1,CASSSRGTTEAFF,TGTGCCAGCAGTTCCAGGGGGACCACTGAAGCTTTCTTT
TRBJ1-6,TRBV5-6,few,NA,CASSLRDIEGNSPLHF,TGTGCCAGCAGCTTGCGGGACATCGAGGGGAATTCACCCCTCCACTTT
TRBJ1-2,TRBV28,once,NA,CASNLGGNPGYTF,TGTGCCAGCAATTTAGGGGGGAACCCCGGCTACACCTTC
TRBJ1-1,TRBV5-1,NA,TRBD1,CASSIDRATEAFF,TGCGCCAGCAGCATTGACAGGGCCACTGAAGCTTTCTTT
TRBJ1-1,TRBV6-5,NA,NA,CASSLGGESTEAFF,TGTGCCAGCAGTTTGGGGGGGGAGAGCACTGAAGCTTTCTTT
TRBJ1-2,TRBV13,NA,NA,CASSLQHPNYGYTF,TGTGCCAGCAGCTTACAACACCCTAACTATGGCTACACCTTC
TRBJ2-5,TRBV10-3,NA,TRBD1,CAISETPGQQETQYF,TGTGCCATCAGTGAGACTCCGGGACAGCAAGAGACCCAGTACTTC
TRBJ2-7,TRBV4-2,NA,TRBD2,CASSQTSGGSYEQYF,TGTGCCAGCAGCCAAACTAGCGGGGGTTCCTACGAGCAGTACTTC
TRBJ1-5,TRBV5-6,NA,TRBD1,CASSGTGAPNQPQHF,TGTGCCAGCAGTGGGACAGGGGCCCCCAATCAGCCCCAGCATTTT
TRBJ2-1,TRBV7-3,NA,TRBD2,CASSRTSGSDEQFF,TGTGCCAGCAGCCGAACTAGCGGGAGTGATGAGCAGTTCTTC
TRBJ1-4,TRBV4-1,few,NA,CASSQGDSREKLFF,TGCGCCAGCAGCCAAGGAGACAGTCGGGAAAAACTGTTTTTT
TRBJ2-7,TRBV5-4,NA,TRBD1,CASSWDRNVEQYF,TGTGCCAGCAGTTGGGACAGGAATGTCGAGCAGTACTTC
TRBJ1-6,TRBV6-6,NA,NA,CASTSGGARAGSLHF,TGTGCCAGCACCTCCGGGGGGGCGCGGGCGGGTTCCCTCCACTTT
TRBJ2-1,TRBV7-6,NA,TRBD2,CASSLGLAGGMGSYNEQFF,TGTGCCAGCAGCTTAGGACTAGCGGGGGGCATGGGCTCCTACAATGAGCAGTTCTTC
TRBJ1-5,TRBV28,NA,TRBD1,CASSTDRVNQPQHF,TGTGCCAGCAGCACGGACAGGGTCAATCAGCCCCAGCATTTT